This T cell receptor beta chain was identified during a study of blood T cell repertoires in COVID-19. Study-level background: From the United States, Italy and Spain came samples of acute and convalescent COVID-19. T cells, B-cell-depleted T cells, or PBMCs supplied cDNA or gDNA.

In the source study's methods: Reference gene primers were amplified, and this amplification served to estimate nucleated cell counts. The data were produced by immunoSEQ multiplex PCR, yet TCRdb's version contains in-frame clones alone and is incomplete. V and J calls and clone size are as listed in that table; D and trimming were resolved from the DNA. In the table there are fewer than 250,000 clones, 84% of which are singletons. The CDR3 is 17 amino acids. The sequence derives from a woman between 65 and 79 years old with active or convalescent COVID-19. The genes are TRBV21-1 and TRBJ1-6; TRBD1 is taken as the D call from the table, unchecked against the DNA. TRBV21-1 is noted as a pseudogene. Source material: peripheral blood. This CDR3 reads CASSNPDRGLVNSPLHF. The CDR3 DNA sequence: TGTGCCAGCAGCAACCCCGACAGGGGGCTTGTAAATTCACCCCTCCACTTT.